The entry that follows covers one TCR beta chain sequence. The target antigen is unknown. Other DNA sequences in the sample encode the same CDR3. Clones were sequenced by immunoSEQ multiplex PCR, and TCRdb holds only the in-frame ones, with some missing. The profile shows approximately 31,000 clones, 86% of them singletons. This sample stems from a study of T cells in tuberculosis. Study at large: T cells were selected with CD1B tetramers loaded with glucose monomycolate. PBMC were archived before or within 7 days of starting treatment. General study results and limits: Samples were chosen by availability of cryopreserved specimens.

Time point here: new active TB diagnosis, blood taken before or within 7 days of starting treatment. On average about 92,000 T cells per donor were immunosequenced. This CDR3 has 11 amino acids. Germline V gene data show CDR1 as DFQATT and CDR2 as SNEGSKA (reference sequence). Trimming pared 3 bases from V and 4 bases from J, leaving 6 bases between. V is TRBV20-1 and J is TRBJ2-5; D unclear. This specimen consisted of PBMCs, obtained at tuberculosis diagnosis. The origin of this receptor is an adult with tuberculosis. The CDR3 DNA follows: TGCAGTGCTAGGGAGCGAGAGACCCAGTACTTC. Its protein product is CSARERETQYF.